This T cell receptor (beta chain) was documented in a study of blood T cell repertoires in COVID-19. Study information: Researchers got acute and convalescent COVID-19 samples from the United States, Italy and Spain. PBMCs, B-cell-depleted T cells, or T cells were the source of the cDNA or gDNA that made up the material.

Original methodology: The authors estimated nucleated cell counts from reference gene primer amplification. Assay used: immunoSEQ multiplex PCR; TCRdb lists only in-frame clones, some missing. For V, J and clone size, that table is used; D and trimming come from the DNA. The sample lists about 150,000 clones, around 90% occurring once. Germline V lookup: CDR1 GTSNPN, CDR2 SVGIG (reference sequence). This CDR3 region has 14 residues. With 0 bases removed from V and 7 bases from J, the gap between germline ends came to 10 bases. The chain uses TRBV30 and TRBJ1-6, with a weak D call TRBD1 (6 bases). Sequencing input: peripheral blood. The receptor was derived from a man in his 60s with active or convalescent COVID-19. The CDR3 here is CAWSVGGLNSPLHF. The DNA of the CDR3 is TGTGCCTGGAGTGTAGGGGGTTTGAATTCACCCCTCCACTTT.